The 13 T cell receptor beta chains below were found in one sample sequenced in a study of beta chain features in type 1 diabetes. The isolated RNA, all of it, was reverse transcribed, so expressed TCRB transcripts were what got sequenced. Measured with immunoSEQ multiplex PCR; TCRdb has only the in-frame clones, and not every one. The sample records 640,000 or so clones, about 14% being singletons. Study-level findings and limits: When Type 1 diabetes patients were examined, their TCRB CDR3s proved moderately but significantly shorter in all four CD4+ subsets.

These receptors have no known antigen. The sequencing input was naive CD4+ T cells from blood. The receptors stem from a man between 18 and 29 years old with type 1 diabetes.

This clone was seen repeatedly, ten times or more. The V call is TRBV7-9, the J call TRBJ2-7, with a weak D call TRBD1 (6 bases). CDR1 SEHNR and CDR2 FQNEAQ come from the germline V gene (reference sequence). V was clipped by 5 bases and J by 6 bases, with 11 bases between them. CDR3 length: 12 amino acids. The CDR3 coding sequence is TGTGCCAGCAGCCCGGACAGCCTCGAGCAGTACTTC. This gives the protein CASSPDSLEQYF.

The V and J genes are TRBV5-1 and TRBJ2-5, with D possibly being TRBD2 (6 bases). V was shortened by 3 bases and J by 4 bases, with 13 bases between the two germline ends. Per the germline V gene, CDR1 is SGHRS and CDR2 is YFSETQ. CDR3 length: 14 residues. The CDR3 DNA follows: TGCGCCAGCAGCTCGAGGGACTTGTCAGAGACCCAGTACTTC. Its translation: CASSSRDLSETQYF.

The rearrangement uses TRBV6-5 and TRBJ2-4; TRBD1 matches 8 bases. V was clipped by 6 bases and J by 6 bases; unmatched bases: 10. Germline CDR1 reads MNHEY; CDR2 reads SVGAGI. This CDR3 comprises 15 residues. The CDR3 spells CASRRTGNDGNIQYF. The CDR3 DNA follows: TGTGCCAGCAGGCGGACAGGGAACGATGGAAACATTCAGTACTTC.

The rearrangement links TRBV14 to TRBJ2-7; TRBD1 matches at 7 bases. V gave up 1 base and J gave up 3 bases; unmatched junction bases: 3. Per the germline V gene, CDR1 is SGHDN and CDR2 is FVKESK. The CDR3 totals 14 residues. This CDR3 reads CASSQGGQFYEQYF. The CDR3 nucleotides are TGTGCCAGCAGCCAAGGGGGACAGTTCTACGAGCAGTACTTC.

The chain is built from TRBV7-8 and TRBJ2-7; 9 bases match TRBD1. The CDR3 totals 13 residues. V shed 6 bases, J shed 7 bases, and the junction held 7 bases outside the gene matches. The germline gives CDR1 SGHVS, CDR2 FQNEAQ. CDR3 region: CASRRDRDGEQYF. DNA of the CDR3: TGTGCCAGCAGAAGGGACAGGGACGGAGAGCAGTACTTC.

This clone occurred a few times. This chain joins TRBV19 and TRBJ2-3; 8 nucleotides match TRBD1. The CDR3 is made up of 15 amino acids. Germline lookup yields CDR1 LNHDA and CDR2 SQIVND (reference sequence). Trimming at V came to 6 bases and at J to 1 base, leaving 6 bases not matched to a gene. This CDR3 reads CASSDRGSGTDTQYF. Here the CDR3 DNA reads TGTGCCAGTAGCGACAGGGGCTCCGGCACAGATACGCAGTATTTT.

V is TRBV5-4 and J is TRBJ1-2, with 7 bases fitting TRBD1. This CDR3 comprises 16 residues. Germline V CDR1 and CDR2: SGHNT, YYREEE (reference sequence). Unmatched junction bases numbered 11, after V lost 0 bases and J lost 6 bases. CDR3 in amino acids: CASSLAHGRGQDGYTF. The CDR3 DNA reads TGTGCCAGCAGCTTGGCTCACGGAAGGGGGCAGGATGGCTACACCTTC.

This chain uses TRBV30 with TRBJ2-7, with a possible D match to TRBD1 (5 bases). From germline, CDR1 is GTSNPN and CDR2 SVGIG (reference sequence). The length of the CDR3 is 13 residues. Trimming shortened V by 2 bases and J by 3 bases, and 11 bases separated the two germline ends. CDR3 region: CAWSTQGNYEQYF. CDR3 sequence (DNA): TGTGCCTGGAGTACCCAGGGTAACTACGAGCAGTACTTC.

This sequence joins TRBV2 and TRBJ2-2; D is perhaps TRBD1 (6 bases). The CDR3 runs to 15 residues. Germline loops: CDR1 SNHLY, CDR2 FYNNEI. V was clipped by 6 bases and J by 1 base, with 12 bases between them. This CDR3 is CASRTGTMNTGELFF. The CDR3 DNA reads as TGTGCCAGCAGGACGGGGACAATGAACACCGGGGAGCTGTTTTTT.

The V and J genes are TRBV7-6 and TRBJ1-1; TRBD1 aligns across 7 bases. From germline, CDR1 is SGHVS and CDR2 FNYEAQ. The CDR3 is 15 amino acids. V gave up 0 bases and J gave up 3 bases; unmatched junction bases: 4. The CDR3 is CASSLATGKDTEAFF. The CDR3 DNA reads TGTGCCAGCAGCTTAGCGACAGGGAAGGACACTGAAGCTTTCTTT.

This clone came up a few times. V and J are TRBV30 and TRBJ2-3; D perhaps matches TRBD2 (7 bases). Germline lookup yields CDR1 GTSNPN and CDR2 SVGIG (reference sequence). The ends were cut back, 3 bases at V and 2 bases at J, with 15 bases in the middle. This CDR3 spans 15 amino acids. DNA of the CDR3: TGTGCCTGGAGCACTGGTGGGGGGGCCACAGATACGCAGTATTTT. It yields the protein CAWSTGGGATDTQYF. Together with reference TRBV30 and TRBJ2-3, the CDR3 gives the full variable domain: SQTIHQWPATLVQPVGSPLSLECTVEGTSNPNLYWYRQAAGRGLQLLFYSVGIGQISSEVPQNLSASRPQDRQFILSSKKLLLSDSGFYLCAWSTGGGATDTQYFGPGTRLTVL.

The CDR3 protein is CASRLAVTDTQYF. For the CDR3, the DNA is TGTGCCAGCCGGCTAGCGGTTACAGATACGCAGTATTTT. The chain combines TRBV6-5 with TRBJ2-3, with TRBD2 matching 7 bases. The length of the CDR3 is 13 residues. The germline V gene has CDR1 MNHEY and CDR2 SVGAGI. J was trimmed by 3 bases and V by 8 bases; bases with no gene match: 5.

The chain recombines TRBV4-3 with TRBJ1-1; no firm D call. This CDR3 has 15 amino acids. Trimming took off 0 bases at V and 1 base at J, with 9 bases between the two ends. Germline CDR1 and CDR2: LGHNA and YSLEER. This CDR3 reads CASSQDVARNTEAFF. The CDR3 DNA is TGCGCCAGCAGCCAAGATGTTGCGAGGAACACTGAAGCTTTCTTT.